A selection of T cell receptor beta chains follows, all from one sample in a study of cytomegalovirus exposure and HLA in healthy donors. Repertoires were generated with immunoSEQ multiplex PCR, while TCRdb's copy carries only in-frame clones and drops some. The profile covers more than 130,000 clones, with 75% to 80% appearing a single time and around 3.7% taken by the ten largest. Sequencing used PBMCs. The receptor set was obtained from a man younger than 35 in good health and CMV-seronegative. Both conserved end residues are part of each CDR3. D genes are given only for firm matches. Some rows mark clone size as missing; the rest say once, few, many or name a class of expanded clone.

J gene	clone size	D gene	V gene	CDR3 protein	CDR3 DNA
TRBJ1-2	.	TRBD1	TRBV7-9	CASSSGTASPLGYTF	TGTGCCAGCAGCTCCGGGACAGCCTCACCCCTGGGCTACACCTTC
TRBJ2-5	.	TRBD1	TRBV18	CASSPPAGGRAETQYF	TGTGCCAGCTCACCACCGGCAGGGGGTAGGGCGGAGACCCAGTACTTC
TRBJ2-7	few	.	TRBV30	CAWSVRYEQYF	TGTGCCTGGAGTGTCAGGTACGAGCAGTACTTC
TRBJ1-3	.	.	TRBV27	CASSLFPGSGNTIYF	TGTGCCAGCAGTTTATTTCCCGGGTCTGGAAACACCATATATTTT
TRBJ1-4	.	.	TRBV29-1	CSVSSDMTLEKLFF	TGCAGCGTTTCTTCCGACATGACGCTCGAAAAACTGTTTTTT
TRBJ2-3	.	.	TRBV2	CASSSMSVGDTQYF	TGTGCCAGCAGCTCAATGTCCGTCGGAGATACGCAGTATTTT
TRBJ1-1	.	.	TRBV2	CASILEKTANTEAFF	TGTGCCAGCATTTTAGAGAAAACCGCCAACACTGAAGCTTTCTTT
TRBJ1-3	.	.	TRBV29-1	CSVAEGDSGNTIYF	TGCAGCGTGGCCGAGGGCGACTCTGGAAACACCATATATTTT
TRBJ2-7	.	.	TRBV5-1	CASSLVQGSYEQYF	TGCGCCAGCAGCTTGGTACAGGGCTCCTACGAGCAGTACTTC
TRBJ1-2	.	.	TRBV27	CASSLAGYYGYTF	TGTGCCAGCAGTTTAGCAGGGTACTATGGCTACACCTTC
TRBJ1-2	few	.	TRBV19	CASAHRTERSYGYTF	TGTGCCAGTGCCCATAGGACAGAACGATCCTATGGCTACACCTTC
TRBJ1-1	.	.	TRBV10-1	CASSESHSGGTEAFF	TGCGCCAGCAGTGAGTCCCACTCGGGGGGCACTGAAGCTTTCTTT
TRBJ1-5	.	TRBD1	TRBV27	CASSLTGRTNQPQHF	TGTGCCAGCAGTTTGACAGGGAGGACCAATCAGCCCCAGCATTTT
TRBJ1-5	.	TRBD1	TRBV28	CASSTGGGQPQHF	TGTGCCAGCAGTACAGGGGGCGGTCAGCCCCAGCATTTT
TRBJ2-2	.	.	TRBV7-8	CASSKGQDTGELFF	TGTGCCAGCAGCAAGGGGCAGGACACCGGGGAGCTGTTTTTT
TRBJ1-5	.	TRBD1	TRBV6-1	CASRTGTGGNQPQHF	TGTGCCAGCAGAACCGGGACAGGGGGCAATCAGCCCCAGCATTTT
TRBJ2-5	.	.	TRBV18	CASSPESSEETQYF	TGTGCCAGCTCACCAGAGTCTAGCGAGGAGACCCAGTACTTC